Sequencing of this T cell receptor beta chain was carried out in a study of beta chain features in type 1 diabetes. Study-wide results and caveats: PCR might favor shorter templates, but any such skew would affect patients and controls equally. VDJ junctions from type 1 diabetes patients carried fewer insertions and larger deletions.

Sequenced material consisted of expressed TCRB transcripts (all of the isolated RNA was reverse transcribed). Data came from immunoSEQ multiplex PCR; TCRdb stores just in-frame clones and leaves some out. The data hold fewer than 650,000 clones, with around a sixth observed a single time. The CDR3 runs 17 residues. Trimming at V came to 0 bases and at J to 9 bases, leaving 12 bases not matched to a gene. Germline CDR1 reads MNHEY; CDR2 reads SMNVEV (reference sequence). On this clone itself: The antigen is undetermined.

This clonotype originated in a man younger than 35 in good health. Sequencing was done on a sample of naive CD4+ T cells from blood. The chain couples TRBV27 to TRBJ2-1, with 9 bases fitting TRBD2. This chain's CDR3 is CASSLSGVAGAPIEQFF. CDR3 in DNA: TGTGCCAGCAGTTTATCGGGGGTAGCGGGGGCCCCAATTGAGCAGTTCTTC.